These T cell receptor beta chains were read from a single sample in a study of T cells in Graves' hyperthyroidism and ophthalmopathy. One entry per CDR3 protein results from TCRdb running MiXCR on the multiplex PCR reads. The data show roughly 600,000 distinct CDR3 sequences, more than 12% seen once. The sequencing sample was made of blood. These receptors were obtained from a woman between 50 and 59 years old with Graves' ophthalmopathy. Both conserved end residues are part of each CDR3. The order of the fields is D gene, CDR3 length, V gene, J gene, clone size, CDR3 protein, CDR3 DNA. A D gene is named only where the DNA matches it firmly. A row's size may be missing; if present it is once, few, many or a size class.

TRBD2	15	TRBV20-1	TRBJ2-1	many	CSARGGTSGRNEQFF	TGCAGTGCTAGGGGCGGGACTAGCGGGAGGAATGAGCAGTTCTTC
TRBD1	17	TRBV29-1	TRBJ2-2	.	CRRFLDREKLGTGELFF	TGCAGAAGATTTCTGGACAGGGAGAAGTTAGGCACCGGGGAGCTGTTTTTT
.	15	TRBV7-2	TRBJ2-7	many	CASSNLDSYTYEQYF	TGTGCCAGCAGCAATTTGGACAGTTATACCTACGAGCAGTACTTC
TRBD1	14	TRBV10-3	TRBJ2-2	.	CAIRGQGLFGELFF	TGTGCCATCAGAGGACAGGGGTTGTTTGGGGAGCTGTTTTTT
TRBD1	14	TRBV24-1	TRBJ1-5	many	CATSHGDRNQPQHF	TGTGCCACCAGTCATGGGGACAGAAATCAGCCCCAGCATTTT
.	12	TRBV18	TRBJ2-1	.	CASSPLTGLEFF	TGTGCCAGCTCACCATTGACCGGACTGGAGTTCTTC
.	12	TRBV5-1	TRBJ2-1	few	CASSLGGNHQFF	TGCGCCAGCAGCTTGGGTGGTAACCACCAGTTCTTC
.	15	TRBV18	TRBJ2-7	few	CASSLGPWATYEQYF	TGTGCCAGCTCACTGGGACCGTGGGCCACCTACGAGCAGTACTTC
.	17	TRBV4-3	TRBJ2-1	few	CASSQDKVAWIYNEQFF	TGCGCCAGCAGCCAAGATAAGGTAGCGTGGATCTACAATGAGCAGTTCTTC
TRBD2	21	TRBV7-8	TRBJ2-1	many	CASSLESLAGGILSSYNEQFF	TGTGCCAGCAGCTTAGAATCTCTGGCGGGAGGAATCTTGAGCTCCTACAATGAGCAGTTCTTC
.	15	TRBV6-2/TRBV6-3	TRBJ2-1	.	CASSPDSASSNEQFF	TGTGCCAGCAGTCCCGACTCGGCCTCCAGCAATGAGCAGTTCTTC
.	14	TRBV24-1	TRBJ2-1	many	CATSGTGGGNEQFF	TGTGCCACGAGCGGGACAGGAGGTGGCAATGAGCAGTTCTTC
TRBD2	15	TRBV20-1	TRBJ2-3	many	CSATVAGEAADTQYF	TGCAGTGCTACCGTAGCGGGAGAAGCAGCAGATACGCAGTATTTT
TRBD1	14	TRBV29-1	TRBJ2-3	.	CSVEVGQGPDTQYF	TGCAGCGTTGAAGTTGGACAGGGGCCAGATACGCAGTATTTT
TRBD1	16	TRBV18	TRBJ1-1	many	CASSPRDRVIHTEAFF	TGTGCCAGCTCACCCCGGGACAGGGTAATTCACACTGAAGCTTTCTTT
.	14	TRBV27	TRBJ1-4	few	CASRSGQRNEKLFF	TGTGCCAGCAGATCCGGACAGCGAAATGAAAAACTGTTTTTT
.	14	TRBV9	TRBJ1-1	.	CASSVSGRETEAFF	TGTGCCAGCAGCGTATCGGGCAGGGAGACTGAAGCTTTCTTT
TRBD2	15	TRBV27	TRBJ2-7	many	CASSFWGLASYEQYF	TGTGCCAGCAGTTTCTGGGGACTAGCCTCCTACGAGCAGTACTTC
TRBD1	14	TRBV20-1	TRBJ2-7	.	CSASKTGDSYEQYF	TGCAGTGCTAGTAAGACAGGGGACTCCTACGAGCAGTACTTC
TRBD1	14	TRBV28	TRBJ1-1	many	CASISTGRSTEAFF	TGTGCCAGCATTTCGACAGGGCGGAGCACTGAAGCTTTCTTT
TRBD1	16	TRBV18	TRBJ2-1	many	CASSPPGGQTYNEQFF	TGTGCCAGCTCACCCCCAGGGGGACAGACCTACAATGAGCAGTTCTTC
TRBD2	15	TRBV11-3	TRBJ2-7	many	CASSSTRGRPYEQYF	TGTGCCAGCAGCAGCACGCGCGGGAGGCCATACGAGCAGTACTTC
.	13	TRBV2	TRBJ2-7	many	CASSAVRSYEQYF	TGTGCCAGCAGTGCAGTCAGATCCTACGAGCAGTACTTC
.	13	TRBV7-2	TRBJ1-1	many	CASSLIRQGTAFF	TGTGCCAGCAGCTTAATCCGGCAGGGAACGGCTTTCTTT
.	14	TRBV28	TRBJ2-7	few	CASSTMGRYYEQYF	TGTGCCAGCAGTACGATGGGACGATACTACGAGCAGTACTTC
.	16	TRBV12-3/TRBV12-4	TRBJ2-1	.	CASSLRGTYSYNEQFF	TGTGCCAGCAGTTTAAGGGGGACTTACTCCTACAATGAGCAGTTCTTC
.	11	TRBV28	TRBJ1-1	many	CASIGSKEAFF	TGTGCCAGCATTGGGAGTAAGGAAGCTTTCTTT
TRBD2	17	TRBV6-2/TRBV6-3	TRBJ2-5	many	CASNYGLAGGSGETQYF	TGTGCCAGCAACTACGGACTAGCGGGAGGATCGGGGGAGACCCAGTACTTC
TRBD2	16	TRBV20-1	TRBJ2-1	many	CSARSASGRVLDEQFF	TGCAGTGCTAGATCTGCTAGCGGGAGGGTTCTTGATGAGCAGTTCTTC
TRBD1	17	TRBV20-1	TRBJ2-2	few	CSARPLQGFVGTGELFF	TGCAGTGCTAGACCACTACAGGGGTTTGTCGGTACCGGGGAGCTGTTTTTT
.	14	TRBV9	TRBJ2-1	few	CASSPRLQGNEQFF	TGTGCCAGCAGCCCGAGACTACAGGGAAATGAGCAGTTCTTC
.	17	TRBV5-5	TRBJ2-3	many	CASSPSRGSLSTDTQYF	TGTGCCAGCAGCCCGAGCAGGGGTTCCCTTAGCACAGATACGCAGTATTTT
.	13	TRBV2	TRBJ2-7	many	CASSEAGTYEQYF	TGTGCCAGCAGTGAGGCGGGAACCTACGAGCAGTACTTC
TRBD2	15	TRBV28	TRBJ2-2	.	CASLTSGGNTGELFF	TGTGCCAGCCTTACTAGCGGGGGAAACACCGGGGAGCTGTTTTTT
.	14	TRBV7-3	TRBJ1-1	many	CASSPGRANTEAFF	TGTGCCAGCAGCCCCGGACGGGCGAACACTGAAGCTTTCTTT
TRBD1	17	TRBV7-9	TRBJ1-3	many	CASSAENRGASGNTIYF	TGTGCCAGCAGCGCCGAAAACAGGGGGGCATCTGGAAACACCATATATTTT
.	11	TRBV24-1	TRBJ2-3	.	CATSDMDTQYF	TGTGCCACCAGTGATATGGATACGCAGTATTTT
TRBD1	16	TRBV27	TRBJ1-2	many	CASSLVTGQGAGGYTF	TGTGCCAGCAGTCTCGTAACTGGACAGGGGGCCGGTGGCTACACCTTC
TRBD2	15	TRBV28	TRBJ2-1	many	CASRSVGTSVNEQFF	TGTGCCAGCAGAAGTGTGGGGACTAGCGTCAATGAGCAGTTCTTC
TRBD1	15	TRBV29-1	TRBJ2-1	.	CSVDFASGGGDEQFF	TGCAGCGTTGATTTCGCGTCAGGGGGCGGGGATGAGCAGTTCTTC
TRBD1	14	TRBV5-1	TRBJ2-2	many	CASVGQFNTGELFF	TGCGCCAGCGTGGGACAGTTTAACACCGGGGAGCTGTTTTTT
.	15	TRBV28	TRBJ2-3	many	CASSLATQGADTQYF	TGTGCCAGCAGTTTGGCGACGCAAGGCGCAGATACGCAGTATTTT
.	14	TRBV28	TRBJ2-7	.	CASSEWMDPYEQYF	TGTGCCAGCAGTGAATGGATGGATCCTTACGAGCAGTACTTC
TRBD1	16	TRBV18	TRBJ2-1	many	CASSPRDRVDGNEQFF	TGTGCCAGCTCACCCCGGGACAGGGTCGATGGGAATGAGCAGTTCTTC
TRBD1	15	TRBV4-3	TRBJ2-5	many	CASSPGQGSWETQYF	TGCGCCAGCAGTCCGGGACAGGGCTCCTGGGAGACCCAGTACTTC
.	16	TRBV6-1	TRBJ2-1	few	CASSPGQTAPYNEQFF	TGTGCCAGCAGTCCTGGACAGACCGCGCCCTACAATGAGCAGTTCTTC
.	12	TRBV5-1	TRBJ1-4	.	CASSLVPEKLFF	TGCGCCAGCAGCTTAGTTCCCGAAAAACTGTTTTTT
TRBD1	13	TRBV3-1	TRBJ1-4	many	CASSLGTGEKLFF	TGTGCCAGCAGCCTAGGGACAGGGGAAAAACTGTTTTTT
TRBD2	16	TRBV20-1	TRBJ2-3	many	CSASGLAGASTDTQYF	TGCAGTGCTAGTGGGCTAGCGGGAGCCTCCACAGATACGCAGTATTTT
.	16	TRBV7-3	TRBJ2-6	few	CASSLTAVSGANVLTF	TGTGCCAGCAGCTTAACGGCTGTTTCTGGGGCCAACGTCCTGACTTTC
.	15	TRBV28	TRBJ2-1	many	CASSPPGTNYNEQFF	TGTGCCAGCAGTCCTCCCGGGACAAATTACAATGAGCAGTTCTTC
.	13	TRBV10-3	TRBJ1-5	.	CASGQNSNQPQHF	TGTGCCTCTGGACAGAATAGCAATCAGCCCCAGCATTTT
.	13	TRBV12-3/TRBV12-4	TRBJ2-5	many	CASSSLGWETQYF	TGTGCCAGCAGTTCGCTAGGATGGGAGACCCAGTACTTC
.	14	TRBV4-1	TRBJ1-1	.	CASSQGYGFTEAFF	TGCGCCAGCAGCCAAGGGTATGGTTTCACTGAAGCTTTCTTT
.	14	TRBV7-2	TRBJ2-5	many	CASSPRELYGTQYF	TGTGCCAGCAGCCCCCGGGAGTTATATGGGACCCAGTACTTC